Shown below are 30 T cell receptor beta chains from a single sample sequenced in a study of CD8+CD57+ T cells in acquired aplastic anemia. Whoever was chosen for sequencing had shown CD8+CD57+ cell expansion by flow cytometry. The study profiled TCR beta VDJ and CDR3 using genomic DNA as template. TCRdb used MiXCR to reprocess the reads, holding one entry per CDR3 protein. The sample contains 450,000 to 550,000 distinct CDR3 sequences, about a third of which appear only once. Sequenced sample: sorted CD4+, CD8+, or CD8+CD57+ T cells (not recorded which) from PBMCs. The receptor set was obtained from a human donor with aplastic anemia.

Regarding this clonotype: Since no conserved phenylalanine or tryptophan closes the CDR3, a read error is the likely cause. V is TRBV12-3 or TRBV12-4 and J is TRBJ1-5; possible D gene TRBD1, 5 bases. The CDR3 is made up of 17 amino acids. V was trimmed by 8 bases and J by 0 bases, leaving 20 bases between them. The CDR3 DNA follows: TGTGCCAGCCTCTTACGGGCGGGGGAGTTTAGCAATCAGCCCCAGCATTCT. Its translation is CASLLRAGEFSNQPQHS.

The chain recombines TRBV25-1 with TRBJ2-1; the D gene is possibly TRBD2 (5 bases). Per the germline V gene, CDR1 is MGHDK and CDR2 is SYGVNS. V lost 6 bases to trimming and J lost 3 bases, with 21 bases between them. The CDR3 spans 17 residues. The CDR3 sequence is CASSQEGAGLLYNEQFF. CDR3 DNA: TGTGCCAGCAGCCAAGAAGGTGCCGGACTCCTCTACAATGAGCAGTTCTTC.

This clonotype was seen ten or more times. The CDR3 DNA reads TGCGCCAGCAGCTTCGAAGGACTAGCGGGAGGAATCTACGAGCAGTACTTC. As protein: CASSFEGLAGGIYEQYF. The chain employs TRBV5-1 and TRBJ2-7; the match to TRBD2 covers 14 bases. The germline V gene has CDR1 SGHRS and CDR2 YFSETQ. The CDR3 extends over 17 amino acids. With V trimmed by 2 bases and J by 3 bases, 7 bases remained unmatched.

This clonotype was detected ten times or more. The chain couples TRBV9 to TRBJ1-1; 10 nucleotides align to TRBD1. Trimming took 2 bases from V and 4 from J; bases not matched to a gene: 5. The V gene's germline CDR1 is SGDLS and CDR2 YYNGEE. The length of the CDR3 is 15 residues. CDR3: CASSVGQGESTEAFF. The CDR3, as DNA: TGTGCCAGCAGCGTTGGACAGGGGGAGAGCACTGAAGCTTTCTTT.

This chain connects TRBV20-1 to TRBJ2-7; the D call may be TRBD1 or TRBD2 (5 bases each). The CDR3 sequence is 17 residues long. Germline values: CDR1 DFQATT, CDR2 SNEGSKA (reference sequence). V was trimmed by 4 bases and J by 1 base, leaving 23 bases between them. The CDR3 coding sequence is TGCAGTGCTAAAGGGTGGAAGTTTGGGGGATCATCCTACGAGCAGTACTTC. It translates to CSAKGWKFGGSSYEQYF.

As concerns this clonotype: Being one base from a much bigger clone, this may be a read error. The rearrangement uses TRBV7-3 and TRBJ1-2; D call uncertain. V lost 5 bases and J lost 4, with 17 bases in between. The CDR3 totals 15 residues. Germline CDR1 is SGHTA and CDR2 is FQGTGA. The CDR3 is CASSPVGGIPYGYTF. The CDR3 DNA is TGTGCCAGCAGCCCGGTGGGCGGCATACCCTATGGCTACACCTTC.

In its sample, this clonotype was seen many times. V usage is TRBV7-2 and J usage is TRBJ1-1, with 7 bases identical to TRBD1. Germline V CDR1 and CDR2: SGHTA, FQGNSA. The V segment lost 0 bases and the J segment 4 bases; nucleotides outside the gene matches: 5. The CDR3 is 15 residues long. In DNA, the CDR3 is TGTGCCAGCAGCTTAGCGGGGCAGGGGGTCACTGAAGCTTTCTTT. Translating gives CASSLAGQGVTEAFF.

This sequence joins TRBV5-1 and TRBJ2-7; D is unclear. Germline values: CDR1 SGHRS, CDR2 YFSETQ. This CDR3 is built from 12 residues. This CDR3 reads CTTSRSGYEQYF. As DNA, the CDR3 is TGCACCACCTCAAGGTCAGGCTACGAGCAGTACTTC.

This clonotype was observed many times. The gene calls are TRBV12-3 or TRBV12-4 and TRBJ1-2; D uncertain. The CDR3 runs 12 residues. The V gene lost 7 bases and the J gene lost 4 bases, with 10 bases spanning the gap. CDR3 bases: TGTGCCAGCAACCCGGACGGCTATGGCTACACCTTC. This sequence encodes CASNPDGYGYTF.

This clonotype appeared many times. The chain is built from TRBV20-1 and TRBJ1-2, with 10 positions matching TRBD1. In germline, CDR1 is DFQATT, CDR2 SNEGSKA (reference sequence). The CDR3 length is 14 residues. With V trimmed by 6 bases and J by 5 bases, 9 bases remained unmatched. The CDR3 DNA follows: TGCAGTGCCGCCGGGACAGGGGATCAGTATGGCTACACCTTC. Its protein product is CSAAGTGDQYGYTF.

For this clonotype: A junction boundary mismatches the germline segment, possibly from a read error. The rearrangement joins TRBV5-5 to TRBJ2-7, with D tentatively TRBD1 (5 bases). Germline values: CDR1 SGHKS, CDR2 YYEKEE (reference sequence). This CDR3 region has 15 residues. Here the CDR3 DNA reads TGTGCCAGCAGGTCCCAATTCGACAGCTCCCACGAGCAGTACTTC. Its protein is CASRSQFDSSHEQYF.

This clonotype has a count of ten or more. The rearrangement joins TRBV19 to TRBJ1-2, with D tentatively TRBD1 (5 bases). This CDR3 contains 17 residues. The germline V gene has CDR1 LNHDA and CDR2 SQIVND (reference sequence). Trimming stripped 4 bases from V and 3 bases from J, with 21 bases between. CDR3 DNA: TGTGCCAGTAGTACGACCCCCGACAGCGTGAGGGACTATGGCTACACCTTC. It specifies CASSTTPDSVRDYGYTF.

Details on this clonotype: A much bigger clone sits one base away, suggesting this may be a read error. The V gene is TRBV2, the J gene TRBJ2-7; D is undetermined. This CDR3 spans 14 amino acids. The V gene's germline CDR1 is SNHLY and CDR2 FYNNEI. CDR3 sequence: CAGSEGMYPYEQYF. The CDR3 DNA follows: TGTGCCGGCAGTGAAGGGATGTACCCCTACGAGCAGTACTTC. The whole variable domain, remainder taken from reference TRBV2 and TRBJ2-7, is EPEVTQTPSHQVTQMGQEVILRCVPISNHLYFYWYRQILGQKVEFLVSFYNNEISEKSEIFDDQFSVERPDGSNFTLKIRSTKLEDSAMYFCAGSEGMYPYEQYFGPGTRLTVT.

This clonotype was seen only once. The chain employs TRBV20-1 and TRBJ1-1, with TRBD1 matching over 7 bases. The CDR3 is 17 residues long. Germline trimming cut 5 bases from V and 6 bases from J; bases unmatched to any gene: 21. Germline CDR1 DFQATT, CDR2 SNEGSKA (reference sequence). This CDR3 reads CSARKATSGTVGAEAFF. The CDR3, as DNA: TGCAGTGCTCGAAAAGCGACCTCCGGGACAGTCGGGGCTGAAGCTTTCTTT.

Notes on this clonotype: This sequence may be a read error, since a much larger clone differs from it by one base. V is TRBV9 and J is TRBJ1-3, with no clear D. V shed 8 bases and J shed 4 bases, with 10 bases lying between them. CDR3 length: 12 residues. Germline V gene data show CDR1 as SGDLS and CDR2 as YYNGEE. The CDR3 DNA follows: TGTGCCAGGAGTCCACGGGGAAACACCATATATTTT. Amino acids: CARSPRGNTIYF.

The CDR3 loop reads CASSQPTRLANTGELFF. The CDR3 DNA follows: TGTGCCAGCAGCCAACCGACCCGGCTCGCGAACACCGGGGAGCTGTTTTTT. This chain joins TRBV4-2 and TRBJ2-2, with D unclear. The ends were cut back, 2 bases at V and 0 bases at J, with 13 bases in the middle. CDR1 LGHNA and CDR2 YNFKEQ come from the germline V gene. The CDR3 runs to 17 residues.

CDR3 loop: CASSIRSGSYNEQFF. The CDR3 DNA sequence: TGTGCCAGCTCAATAAGGTCTGGCTCCTACAATGAGCAGTTCTTC. This chain joins TRBV10-3 and TRBJ2-1, with D unclear. Germline CDR1 reads ENHRY; CDR2 reads SYGVKD. With 10 bases removed from V and 0 bases from J, the gap between germline ends came to 16 bases. The CDR3 has 15 amino acids.

This rearrangement joins TRBV7-2 to TRBJ2-7, with D possibly being TRBD1 or TRBD2 (5 bases each). V was pared by 5 bases and J by 1 base, with 9 bases between. This CDR3 is built from 13 residues. The germline gives CDR1 SGHTA, CDR2 FQGNSA. The CDR3 spells CASSRGPSYEQYF. The CDR3 DNA reads as TGTGCCAGCAGCCGGGGACCTTCCTACGAGCAGTACTTC.

The CDR3 nucleotides are TGTGCCAGCAGCTTGAACCCGGGACAGGCCGAAGCGCAGTATTTT. Amino acids: CASSLNPGQAEAQYF. The rearrangement uses TRBV7-3 and TRBJ2-3, with 8 bases matching TRBD1. CDR3 size: 15 residues. With V trimmed by 3 bases and J by 10 bases, 12 bases remained unmatched. Germline V gene data show CDR1 as SGHTA and CDR2 as FQGTGA.

This clonotype was observed many times. The gene calls are TRBV5-5 and TRBJ1-1; D possibly corresponds to TRBD1 (5 bases). Trimming cost V 0 bases and J 4 bases, with 10 bases left between them. Germline loops: CDR1 SGHKS, CDR2 YYEKEE (reference sequence). This CDR3 region has 14 residues. The DNA of the CDR3 is TGTGCCAGCAGCTTGGGTGGGGGAGGCACTGAAGCTTTCTTT. Its translation: CASSLGGGGTEAFF.

This clonotype was recorded at least ten times. The chain has TRBV2 and TRBJ2-7, with unresolved D. The CDR3 totals 12 residues. V lost 2 bases and J lost 3, with 5 bases in between. Germline V gives CDR1 SNHLY, CDR2 FYNNEI. CDR3 in amino acids: CASSELSYEQYF. The CDR3 region has the DNA TGTGCCAGCAGTGAACTCAGCTACGAGCAGTACTTC.

The chain couples TRBV19 to TRBJ1-6, with no clear D. Per the germline V gene, CDR1 is LNHDA and CDR2 is SQIVND (reference sequence). The CDR3 totals 12 residues. The V gene lost 3 bases and the J gene lost 9 bases, with 6 bases spanning the gap. The CDR3 is CASSMSGSPLHF. The CDR3 region has the DNA TGTGCCAGTAGTATGTCAGGTTCACCCCTCCACTTT.

Many counts were recorded for this clonotype. V and J are TRBV7-9 and TRBJ1-2; D perhaps matches TRBD1 (5 bases). The V gene's germline CDR1 is SEHNR and CDR2 FQNEAQ (reference sequence). The V and J ends lost 0 bases and 4 bases respectively, with 12 bases between them. CDR3 size: 15 residues. CDR3 DNA: TGTGCCAGCAGCTTAGCTCGGCAGGGACCCTATGGCTACACCTTC. Its translation is CASSLARQGPYGYTF.

The chain combines TRBV28 with TRBJ1-5; D is ambiguous. Trimming shortened V by 5 bases and J by 6 bases, and 14 bases separated the two germline ends. The CDR3 runs to 14 residues. Germline CDR1 is MDHEN and CDR2 is SYDVKM. The CDR3 spells CASSPTQDGQPQHF. The CDR3 coding sequence is TGTGCCAGCAGTCCAACCCAGGATGGTCAGCCCCAGCATTTT.

Comment on this clonotype: A much larger clone differs by one base, so this may be a read error. V and J are TRBV20-1 and TRBJ1-1, with D tentatively TRBD1 (5 bases). Germline assignment: CDR1 DFQATT and CDR2 SNEGSKA (reference sequence). The CDR3 has 15 amino acids. This CDR3 reads CSTRLEGGGNTEAFF. DNA for the CDR3: TGCAGTACTAGGCTAGAGGGTGGGGGGAACACTGAAGCTTTCTTT.

This clonotype has at least ten counts. The conserved phenylalanine or tryptophan is not found at the CDR3 terminus, so this likely reflects a read error. The chain carries TRBV7-2 and TRBJ1-6; D is uncertain. CDR1 and CDR2 from the germline V gene are SGHTA and FQGNSA. This CDR3 has 14 residues. V dropped 1 base and J dropped 10 bases, with 11 bases sitting between them. Here the CDR3 DNA reads TGTGCCAGCAGCTTAGTTAGGCGTCAGTCACCCCTCCACTCT. It specifies CASSLVRRQSPLHS.

Details on this clonotype: This sequence may be a read error, since a much larger clone differs from it by one base. The V and J genes are TRBV9 and TRBJ2-7; 7 bases line up with TRBD1. The CDR3 sequence is 14 residues long. Germline values: CDR1 SGDLS, CDR2 YYNGEE. The DNA of the CDR3 is TGTGCCAGCAGCGCCGGACAGGCCACCTACGGGCAGTACTTC. It translates to CASSAGQATYGQYF. Drawing the rest from reference TRBV9 and TRBJ2-7, the complete variable domain is DSGVTQTPKHLITATGQRVTLRCSPRSGDLSVYWYQQSLDQGLQFLIQYYNGEERAKGNILERFSAQQFPDLHSELNLSSLELGDSALYFCASSAGQATYGQYFGPGTRLTVT.

This clonotype was recorded at least ten times. The chain uses TRBV6-1 and TRBJ1-2; D not certain. Germline CDR1 reads MNHNS; CDR2 reads SASEGT. This CDR3 spans 14 amino acids. V was shortened by 6 bases and J by 0 bases, with 11 bases between the two germline ends. The CDR3 region is CASSIGGPNYGYTF. Here the CDR3 DNA reads TGTGCCAGCAGCATCGGCGGCCCTAACTATGGCTACACCTTC.

This clonotype was observed many times. J is TRBJ2-5 and V is TRBV25-1; 9 bases line up with TRBD2. This CDR3 is 16 amino acids long. V lost 3 bases, J lost 1 base, and 6 bases stayed unmatched. Germline loops: CDR1 MGHDK, CDR2 SYGVNS. The CDR3 reads CASSEARGGTQETQYF. The CDR3 nucleotides read TGTGCCAGCAGTGAGGCGCGGGGGGGTACCCAAGAGACCCAGTACTTC.

This clonotype was detected only once. The V call is TRBV6-1, the J call TRBJ1-1, with 7 positions matching TRBD1. The CDR3 runs to 12 residues. Looked up from germline, CDR1 is MNHNS and CDR2 is SASEGT. J was trimmed by 7 bases and V by 6 bases; bases with no gene match: 5. This CDR3 is CASRKQGFEAFF. As DNA, the CDR3 is TGTGCCAGCAGAAAACAGGGGTTTGAAGCTTTCTTT.